These 5 T cell receptor beta chains share one sample of origin, sequenced in a study of radiation and T cells in renal cell carcinoma. As for time point: blood 4 weeks post-SBRT, at nephrectomy. Specified treatment: 15 Gy SBRT to primary tumor, nephrectomy 4 weeks later. This table comes from immunoSEQ multiplex PCR, and its TCRdb copy is limited to in-frame clones, with some not included. The sample comprises about 140,000 clones, approximately 86% of which are singletons, and 15% to 20% rests with the top ten. The sample in question was blood, obtained from a patient whose treatment included radiotherapy and nephrectomy. These receptors were obtained from a woman between 50 and 59 years old with renal cell carcinoma.

In nucleotides, the CDR3 is TGTGCCAGCATACTAGCGGGGGTGGAAGAGACCCAGTACTTC. Translating it yields CASILAGVEETQYF. The chain couples TRBV7-9 to TRBJ2-5; 11 nucleotides line up with TRBD2. This CDR3 spans 14 amino acids. Germline trimming cut 7 bases from V and 3 bases from J; bases unmatched to any gene: 4. CDR1 is SEHNR and CDR2 is FQNEAQ in the germline V gene (reference sequence).

The CDR3 coding sequence is TGTGCCAGCAGCGAGAGAGTTTCCTACGAGCAGTACTTC. This encodes CASSERVSYEQYF. V gene TRBV5-5 combines with J gene TRBJ2-7; D unresolved. Germline V gene data show CDR1 as SGHKS and CDR2 as YYEKEE (reference sequence). The CDR3 is 13 amino acids. Between the trimmed V and J ends, which lost 4 bases and 1 base, there was a span of 9 bases.

This CDR3 reads CASSIRLSSGNRADTQYF. CDR3 coding DNA: TGTGCCAGTAGTATCAGGTTGTCTAGCGGGAACCGCGCAGATACGCAGTATTTT. V gene TRBV19 combines with J gene TRBJ2-3; 9 bases map to TRBD2. Germline lookup yields CDR1 LNHDA and CDR2 SQIVND (reference sequence). J was trimmed by 4 bases and V by 3 bases; bases with no gene match: 14. The CDR3 extends over 18 amino acids.

This clone was recorded a few times. This sequence joins TRBV28 and TRBJ2-1; D remains unclear. CDR1 is MDHEN and CDR2 is SYDVKM in the germline V gene. The CDR3 is 13 residues long. Trimming pared 7 bases from V and 2 bases from J, leaving 9 bases between. The CDR3 loop is CASTIRTYNEQFF. DNA of the CDR3: TGTGCCAGCACCATCAGGACCTACAATGAGCAGTTCTTC. Full variable domain (outside the CDR3, taken from reference TRBV28 and TRBJ2-1): DVKVTQSSRYLVKRTGEKVFLECVQDMDHENMFWYRQDPGLGLRLIYFSYDVKMKEKGDIPEGYSVSREKKERFSLILESASTNQTSMYLCASTIRTYNEQFFGPGTRLTVL.

V and J are TRBV6-5 and TRBJ1-3, with D possibly TRBD1 on 5 matching bases. V was shortened by 4 bases and J by 4 bases, with 8 bases between the two germline ends. Per germline, CDR1 MNHEY and CDR2 SVGAGI. The CDR3 is made up of 13 amino acids. This chain's CDR3 is CASSSWTGNTIYF. The CDR3 DNA follows: TGTGCCAGCAGTTCTTGGACAGGAAACACCATATATTTT.